Below, 8 T cell receptor beta chains from the same sample are listed, as sequenced in a study of cytomegalovirus exposure and HLA in healthy donors. Amplification used 60 Vbeta primers and 13 Jbeta primers. Sequencing used immunoSEQ multiplex PCR; TCRdb keeps in-frame clones, though not all of them. The sample includes around 200,000 clones, around two thirds of them seen just once. The sequenced sample was PBMCs. The receptors stem from a man between 35 and 55 years old in good health and CMV-seronegative.

The genes are TRBV6-5 and TRBJ2-7; 14 nucleotides match TRBD2. Germline V gives CDR1 MNHEY, CDR2 SVGAGI. V was pared by 6 bases and J by 6 bases, with 4 bases of the junction left unmatched. This CDR3 contains 14 residues. The CDR3 sequence: CASRRTSGRFEQYF. CDR3 DNA: TGTGCCAGCAGGCGGACTAGCGGGAGGTTCGAGCAGTACTTC.

The chain uses TRBV7-6 and TRBJ2-1; perhaps TRBD1 as D (5 bases). The CDR3 sequence is 14 residues long. V lost 5 bases and J lost 7, with 15 bases in between. Germline-derived CDR1 and CDR2 are SGHVS and FNYEAQ. CDR3 in amino acids: CASSIRDRTNEQFF. The DNA of the CDR3 is TGTGCCAGCAGCATTAGAGACAGAACTAATGAGCAGTTCTTC.

The chain combines TRBV19 with TRBJ2-5, with D uncertain. Germline V gene data show CDR1 as LNHDA and CDR2 as SQIVND (reference sequence). The CDR3 runs to 16 residues. Trimming took 4 bases from V and 1 from J, leaving 16 bases between them. This chain's CDR3 is CASSKSLPEGQETQYF. CDR3 in DNA: TGTGCCAGTAGTAAATCACTACCGGAAGGCCAAGAGACCCAGTACTTC.

This chain links TRBV7-2 with TRBJ2-5; 10 nucleotides match TRBD1. V lost 5 bases to trimming and J lost 3 bases; unmatched junction nucleotides: 3. CDR3 size: 14 residues. From germline, CDR1 is SGHTA and CDR2 FQGNSA. The CDR3 DNA sequence: TGTGCCAGCAGCCTGGGGACAGGGGAAGAGACCCAGTACTTC. It translates to CASSLGTGEETQYF.

The DNA for the CDR3 is TGTGCCAGCAGCCAAGCCGGTTTGCGATCAACGCAGTATTTT. Translated, it gives CASSQAGLRSTQYF. The rearrangement links TRBV14 to TRBJ2-3, with D uncertain. The V gene's germline CDR1 is SGHDN and CDR2 FVKESK. The CDR3 runs 14 residues. V was shortened by 1 base and J by 9 bases, with 14 bases between the two germline ends.

V gene TRBV28 combines with J gene TRBJ1-1; TRBD1 matches at 7 bases. This CDR3 comprises 15 residues. Germline V gene data show CDR1 as MDHEN and CDR2 as SYDVKM. Trimming took 5 bases from V and 4 from J; bases not matched to a gene: 10. The CDR3 region has the DNA TGTGCCAGCAGTCCGACGACAGGGACGTCCACTGAAGCTTTCTTT. This translates into CASSPTTGTSTEAFF. The full variable domain, in which reference TRBV28 and TRBJ1-1 provide the parts outside the CDR3, is DVKVTQSSRYLVKRTGEKVFLECVQDMDHENMFWYRQDPGLGLRLIYFSYDVKMKEKGDIPEGYSVSREKKERFSLILESASTNQTSMYLCASSPTTGTSTEAFFGQGTRLTVV.

This chain uses TRBV2 with TRBJ1-6, with 7 bases matching TRBD1. Germline-derived CDR1 and CDR2 are SNHLY and FYNNEI. The CDR3 runs 16 residues. The J segment lost 6 bases and the V segment lost 7 bases, leaving 12 bases of the junction unmatched. CDR3 sequence (DNA): TGTGCCAGCACCCCAACCCCCGGGACAGTTAATTCACCCCTCCACTTT. Its translation is CASTPTPGTVNSPLHF.

There are a few counts of this clone. V gene TRBV5-4 combines with J gene TRBJ2-7, with TRBD2 as a possible D gene (5 bases). This CDR3 comprises 13 residues. Germline CDR1 SGHNT, CDR2 YYREEE (reference sequence). The V and J ends lost 3 bases and 5 bases respectively, with 12 bases between them. CDR3 loop: CASSSLGLHEQYF. CDR3 sequence (DNA): TGTGCCAGCAGCTCACTAGGGCTTCACGAGCAGTACTTC. The whole variable domain, remainder taken from reference TRBV5-4 and TRBJ2-7, is ETGVTQSPTHLIKTRGQQVTLRCSSQSGHNTVSWYQQALGQGPQFIFQYYREEENGRGNFPPRFSGLQFPNYSSELNVNALELDDSALYLCASSSLGLHEQYFGPGTRLTVT.